Listed below are T cell receptor beta chains from one sample, sequenced in a study of T cells in Graves' hyperthyroidism and ophthalmopathy. TCRdb ran MiXCR on the multiplex PCR reads and lists one entry per CDR3 protein. Of about 720,000 distinct CDR3 sequences in the sample, about a sixth were seen once. The sequenced material came from blood. These receptors were taken from a man between 18 and 29 years old with Graves' hyperthyroidism. The CDR3 runs from the conserved cysteine through the conserved F or W. The order of the fields is J gene, D gene, V gene, clone size, CDR3 length, CDR3 DNA, CDR3 protein. The D gene is left open where the match is weak. Rows may omit the clone size; those that give it use once, few, many or a size class.

TRBJ2-3 | TRBD1 | TRBV11-3 | many | 15 | TGTGCCAGCAGCTTGGGGACAGTCCACACAGATACGCAGTATTTT | CASSLGTVHTDTQYF
TRBJ2-1 | . | TRBV29-1 | few | 13 | TGCAGCGTTGAAGGGACAGTTTACAATGAGCAGTTCTTC | CSVEGTVYNEQFF
TRBJ2-7 | . | TRBV28 | many | 13 | TGTGCAACATGGAGGGGGTTCTCCTACGAGCAGTACTTC | CATWRGFSYEQYF
TRBJ2-5 | . | TRBV28 | few | 14 | TGTGCCAGCATTCAGACAGTCGGGCAAGAGACCCAGTACTTC | CASIQTVGQETQYF
TRBJ2-5 | TRBD2 | TRBV3-1 | . | 13 | TGTGCCAGCGGCCCGCGCGGGGGGGAGACCCAGTACTTC | CASGPRGGETQYF
TRBJ2-2 | TRBD1 | TRBV12-3/TRBV12-4 | many | 15 | TGTGCCAGCAGTTGGGGAGACAGGGACACCGGGGAGCTGTTTTTT | CASSWGDRDTGELFF
TRBJ2-2 | . | TRBV20-1 | few | 9 | TGCAGTGCCGCCGGGGAGCTGTTTTTT | CSAAGELFF
TRBJ2-1 | TRBD2 | TRBV12-3/TRBV12-4 | many | 17 | TGTGCCAGCAGCTCCCCGGATGTGGGGACTAAGAGCAATGAGCAGTTCTTC | CASSSPDVGTKSNEQFF
TRBJ2-3 | TRBD2 | TRBV20-1 | many | 13 | TGCAGTGCTAGCCCCACGACTAGCGCTACGCAGTATTTT | CSASPTTSATQYF
TRBJ2-5 | . | TRBV20-1 | . | 13 | TGCAGTGCTAGCTTTGGGGATCGGGGGACCCAGTACTTC | CSASFGDRGTQYF
TRBJ2-7 | TRBD2 | TRBV29-1 | . | 13 | TGCAGCGTTGAGGCGGGAGGAGCCTACGAGCAGTACTTC | CSVEAGGAYEQYF
TRBJ2-7 | TRBD1 | TRBV7-2 | many | 15 | TGTGCCAGCAGCTCCGGGACAGGCCTTCCGTACGAGCAGTACTTC | CASSSGTGLPYEQYF
TRBJ2-5 | . | TRBV7-9 | . | 15 | TGTGCCAGCAGCTTAGTGGGCGGGGCCCAAGAGACCCAGTACTTC | CASSLVGGAQETQYF
TRBJ1-4 | . | TRBV28 | many | 15 | TGTGCCAGCAGTTTAACGGCTGCAACTAATGAAAAACTGTTTTTT | CASSLTAATNEKLFF
TRBJ2-2 | . | TRBV6-1 | many | 14 | TGTGCCAGCAGACCGAGGGGACCCCACGGGGAGCTGTTTTTT | CASRPRGPHGELFF
TRBJ1-2 | . | TRBV12-3/TRBV12-4 | . | 14 | TGTGCCAGCAGTCACCAGGGGCAGGGCTATGGCTACACCTTC | CASSHQGQGYGYTF
TRBJ1-1 | . | TRBV10-3 | many | 12 | TGTGCCATCAGCCAGAAGGTCACTGAAGCTTTCTTT | CAISQKVTEAFF
TRBJ2-1 | TRBD2 | TRBV20-1 | . | 14 | TGCAGTGCTAGAGTAGCGGGACTTAGGAATGAGCAGTTCTTC | CSARVAGLRNEQFF
TRBJ2-1 | TRBD2 | TRBV20-1 | many | 15 | TGCAGTGCTAGACCCCCAGCGGGAGGTTTCAATGAGCAGTTCTTC | CSARPPAGGFNEQFF
TRBJ2-1 | . | TRBV14 | . | 14 | TGTGCCAGCAGCCGACCCGGACAGTACAATGAGCAGTTCTTC | CASSRPGQYNEQFF